Presented here are 20 T cell receptor beta chains from one specimen sequenced in a study of blood T cell repertoires in COVID-19. Libraries were prepared by immunoSEQ multiplex PCR; TCRdb keeps only in-frame clonotypes and omits some of them. The sample includes about 290,000 clones, around 90% of them seen just once. Material: peripheral blood. The receptors were sampled from a woman aged 40 to 50 who had recovered from COVID-19.

The chain links TRBV10-3 to TRBJ2-2; 9 bases fit TRBD2. The CDR3 runs to 15 residues. After removal of 10 bases from V and 2 bases from J, the junction contained 8 bases not matched to a gene. The germline V gene has CDR1 ENHRY and CDR2 SYGVKD. In nucleotides, the CDR3 is TGTGCCAGGCCTATAGCGGGAGTTAACACCGGGGAGCTGTTTTTT. This encodes CARPIAGVNTGELFF.

The chain is built from TRBV27 and TRBJ2-1; 9 bases align to TRBD2. The germline V gene encodes CDR1 MNHEY and CDR2 SMNVEV (reference sequence). V was pared by 4 bases and J by 8 bases, with 9 bases of the junction left unmatched. The CDR3 is 15 amino acids. The CDR3 spells CASSSLAGTAHEQFF. CDR3 DNA sequence: TGTGCCAGCAGTTCCCTAGCGGGAACGGCCCATGAGCAGTTCTTC.

This clone was seen only once. The rearrangement links TRBV11-3 to TRBJ2-5, with TRBD2 as a possible D gene (6 bases). V lost 1 base, J lost 4 bases, and 13 bases lay in between. CDR3 length: 15 residues. From germline, CDR1 is SGHNT and CDR2 YENEEA. The DNA for the CDR3 is TGTGCCAGCAGCTTAGTGTGGGAGGAGCGAGAGACCCAGTACTTC. Translating gives CASSLVWEERETQYF.

This chain links TRBV11-3 with TRBJ2-2, with D unclear. Looked up from germline, CDR1 is SGHNT and CDR2 is YENEEA. The CDR3 runs 12 residues. The V end was cut by 5 bases, the J end by 10 bases, with 11 bases between. DNA of the CDR3: TGTGCCAGCAGCATCACTCCGTCGGAGCTGTTTTTT. Translating gives CASSITPSELFF.

The rearrangement links TRBV5-4 to TRBJ2-7; possibly TRBD2 for D (6 bases). There are 14 residues in the CDR3. Trimming took 3 bases from V and 2 from J, leaving 12 bases between them. Germline CDR1 is SGHNT and CDR2 is YYREEE (reference sequence). DNA for the CDR3: TGTGCCAGCAGCTCCCGGGACTCCCCCTACGAGCAGTACTTC. This encodes CASSSRDSPYEQYF.

This CDR3 reads CAWRDNSYEQYF. For the CDR3, the DNA is TGTGCCTGGAGAGACAACTCCTACGAGCAGTACTTC. This chain uses TRBV30 with TRBJ2-7; D remains unclear. V was cut by 3 bases and J by 0 bases, with 6 bases left in between. Germline V gives CDR1 GTSNPN, CDR2 SVGIG (reference sequence). This CDR3 has 12 amino acids.

V is TRBV28 and J is TRBJ2-5; tentatively, D is TRBD1 (7 bases). V lost 6 bases and J lost 1, with 12 bases in between. Germline V gene data show CDR1 as MDHEN and CDR2 as SYDVKM. The CDR3 spans 14 residues. Written as DNA, the CDR3 is TGTGCCAGCAGGACTCAGGGGGGCCAAGAGACCCAGTACTTC. Amino acids: CASRTQGGQETQYF.

The chain has TRBV18 and TRBJ2-2; D uncertain. Germline CDR1 reads KGHSH; CDR2 reads LQKENI. The V end was cut by 6 bases, the J end by 5 bases, with 10 bases between. This CDR3 has 13 residues. CDR3: CASSITVTGELFF. DNA of the CDR3: TGTGCCAGCTCGATCACGGTAACCGGGGAGCTGTTTTTT.

The genes are TRBV28 and TRBJ2-3; 8 nucleotides agree with TRBD2. J gave up 5 bases and V 3 bases, and 7 bases lay outside the gene matches. Germline lookup yields CDR1 MDHEN and CDR2 SYDVKM. The CDR3 spans 15 residues. CDR3 loop: CASSFTSGSRDTQYF. CDR3 coding DNA: TGTGCCAGCAGTTTTACTAGCGGCTCCCGAGATACGCAGTATTTT.

The chain has TRBV28 and TRBJ1-5, with D hard to call. The V and J ends lost 2 bases and 0 bases respectively, with 5 bases between them. The CDR3 runs to 14 residues. Germline values: CDR1 MDHEN, CDR2 SYDVKM. This chain's CDR3 is CASSLQYSNQPQHF. The CDR3 DNA follows: TGTGCCAGCAGTTTACAGTATAGCAATCAGCCCCAGCATTTT.

This chain links TRBV5-6 with TRBJ2-2; 10 bases align to TRBD2. This CDR3 has 16 amino acids. J lost 6 bases, V lost 4 bases, and 9 bases had no gene match. The germline V gene has CDR1 SGHDT and CDR2 YYEEEE. DNA of the CDR3: TGTGCCAGCAGCACTGCCCGGCTAGCGGGGGCCGGGGAGCTGTTTTTT. It specifies CASSTARLAGAGELFF. Looking up the rest from reference TRBV5-6 and TRBJ2-2 gives the full variable domain: DAGVTQSPTHLIKTRGQQVTLRCSPKSGHDTVSWYQQALGQGPQFIFQYYEEEERQRGNFPDRFSGHQFPNYSSELNVNALLLGDSALYLCASSTARLAGAGELFFGEGSRLTVL.

This chain connects TRBV21-1 to TRBJ2-7; the table gives TRBD2 as D, unverified against the DNA. TRBV21-1 is termed a pseudogene. The CDR3 runs to 14 residues. The CDR3 coding sequence is TGTGCCAGCAGCAGCGCGGGGCCTACTGGCGAGCAGTACTTC. Residues: CASSSAGPTGEQYF.

The rearrangement joins TRBV6-5 to TRBJ2-2; TRBD2 might be the D (5 bases). Between the trimmed V and J ends, which lost 6 bases and 1 base, there was a span of 9 bases. Germline assignment: CDR1 MNHEY and CDR2 SVGAGI. The length of the CDR3 is 14 residues. The CDR3 loop is CASRGLENTGELFF. Here the CDR3 DNA reads TGTGCCAGCAGAGGACTCGAGAACACCGGGGAGCTGTTTTTT.

J is TRBJ2-1 and V is TRBV5-1; possibly TRBD2 for D (6 bases). The CDR3 totals 18 residues. Germline values: CDR1 SGHRS, CDR2 YFSETQ. The V end was cut by 4 bases, the J end by 0 bases, with 20 bases between. In nucleotides, the CDR3 is TGCGCCAGCAGCCTACCGGGACTTTTAACTAGCTCCTACAATGAGCAGTTCTTC. This encodes CASSLPGLLTSSYNEQFF.

The chain recombines TRBV11-2 with TRBJ1-2, with 9 bases matching TRBD1. This CDR3 contains 14 residues. Germline V gene data show CDR1 as SGHAT and CDR2 as FQNNGV. After removal of 4 bases from V and 6 bases from J, the junction contained 6 bases not matched to a gene. CDR3 bases: TGTGCCAGCAGCTCGGACAGGGGAGGCGATGGCTACACCTTC. Protein: CASSSDRGGDGYTF.

The rearrangement uses TRBV5-1 and TRBJ1-6, with a possible D match to TRBD1 (6 bases). Germline V lookup: CDR1 SGHRS, CDR2 YFSETQ. The CDR3 consists of 15 residues. The V and J ends lost 5 bases and 10 bases respectively, with 19 bases between them. CDR3 nucleotides: TGCGCCAGCAGGCCAAATACAGGGACGGAATCACCCCTCCACTTT. It yields the protein CASRPNTGTESPLHF.

The rearrangement uses TRBV28 and TRBJ2-2; 10 nucleotides align to TRBD1. Unmatched junction bases numbered 7, after V lost 3 bases and J lost 6 bases. This CDR3 is 16 amino acids long. Germline V gene data show CDR1 as MDHEN and CDR2 as SYDVKM. The CDR3 nucleotides read TGTGCCAGCAGTTTCGGGGGGACAGGGGAGTCCGGGGAGCTGTTTTTT. It codes for CASSFGGTGESGELFF.

The chain uses TRBV7-9 and TRBJ2-2, with D possibly TRBD1 on 6 matching bases. The V gene's germline CDR1 is SEHNR and CDR2 FQNEAQ (reference sequence). Trimming shortened V by 5 bases and J by 6 bases, and 16 bases separated the two germline ends. The CDR3 is 15 amino acids. CDR3: CASSPRDTVAGELFF. In DNA form, the CDR3 reads TGTGCCAGCAGCCCACGGGACACCGTAGCCGGGGAGCTGTTTTTT.

V and J are TRBV10-2 and TRBJ2-2; possible D gene TRBD2, 6 bases. Deletions cut 7 bases from V and 3 bases from J, with 9 bases between. From germline, CDR1 is WSHSY and CDR2 SAAADI. The length of the CDR3 is 13 residues. CDR3 residues: CASTAGYTGELFF. The CDR3 DNA reads TGCGCCAGCACGGCGGGGTACACCGGGGAGCTGTTTTTT.

This clone was seen only a few times. The J gene is TRBJ1-4, the V gene TRBV6-1, with 11 bases identical to TRBD1. This CDR3 has 16 amino acids. Germline CDR1 reads MNHNS; CDR2 reads SASEGT. V trimming: 3 bases; J trimming: 7 bases; junction bases outside the gene matches: 7. The CDR3 DNA reads as TGTGCCAGCAGTGACGGGACAGGGGGAGGTAGTGAAAAACTGTTTTTT. Translated: CASSDGTGGGSEKLFF.